A selection of T cell receptor beta chains follows, all from one sample in a study of T cell responses to AZD1222 COVID-19 vaccine. Method: immunoSEQ multiplex PCR; TCRdb's copy keeps in-frame clones and lacks some. This table has approximately 180,000 clones, about nine tenths appearing once. This specimen was peripheral blood, taken on day 0 of AZD1222 vaccination. These receptors were collected from an adult in good health. Both conserved end residues are part of each CDR3.

J: TRBJ1-3
V: TRBV9
CDR3: CASSVSTDPSGNTIYF

J: TRBJ2-5
V: TRBV7-2
CDR3: CASSFQGGETQYF

J: TRBJ1-1
V: TRBV25-1
CDR3: CASLPGQGDTEAFF

J: TRBJ1-1
V: TRBV6-5
CDR3: CASSYSGGDTEAFF

J: TRBJ1-2
V: TRBV4-3
CDR3: CASSQDLLPDSPIYGYTF

J: TRBJ1-4
V: TRBV9
CDR3: CASSVAEGISEKLFF

J: TRBJ2-3
V: TRBV10-3
CDR3: CAVSGGDTDTQYF

J: TRBJ2-7
V: TRBV7-6
CDR3: CASSLAGGNYEQYF

J: TRBJ2-6
V: TRBV20-1
CDR3: CSASDARTDNPSGANVLTF

J: TRBJ2-3
V: TRBV11-2
CDR3: CASSQGGSTDTQYF

J: TRBJ1-1
V: TRBV6-5
CDR3: CASSYPTGEGTEAFF

J: TRBJ2-1
V: TRBV4-2
CDR3: CASSQGQGQGGSNEQFF

J: TRBJ1-5
V: TRBV7-9
CDR3: CASSLGGTGMNQPQHF

J: TRBJ1-1
V: TRBV4-3
CDR3: CASSPFGGGGTEAFF

J: TRBJ1-5
V: TRBV6-5
CDR3: CASSLTGVNQPQHF

J: TRBJ1-2
V: TRBV29-1
CDR3: CSVEGGNNYGYTF

J: TRBJ2-5
V: TRBV4-2
CDR3: CASSLGTSGGAPQETQYF

J: TRBJ1-2
V: TRBV20-1
CDR3: CSARDGGYTF

J: TRBJ1-1
V: TRBV30
CDR3: CAWSMRTGGTEAFF

J: TRBJ2-5
V: TRBV2
CDR3: CASSEILDGIKGETQYF

J: TRBJ1-2
V: TRBV19
CDR3: CASSRGGGGDYGYTF

J: TRBJ2-5
V: TRBV6-5
CDR3: CASSSGLAGGETQYF

J: TRBJ2-5
V: TRBV5-6
CDR3: CASSLGRRGEETQYF

J: TRBJ2-5
V: TRBV19
CDR3: CASSDGPQETQYF

J: TRBJ2-7
V: TRBV5-6
CDR3: CASSLWTDDEQYF

J: TRBJ2-7
V: TRBV19
CDR3: CASTSQPGGGYEQYF

J: TRBJ2-3
V: TRBV7-2
CDR3: CASSNYPLSTDTQYF

J: TRBJ2-3
V: TRBV11-2
CDR3: CASSPSGDSTDTQYF